This is a list of T cell receptor beta chains from one sample in a study of identical twins. TCRdb processed the 5' RACE reads anew with MiXCR; each CDR3 protein has one entry. The table has a few hundred thousand distinct CDR3 sequences, roughly an eighth seen once; the top ten hold approximately 0.98%. This sample was also put to use in a study of yellow fever vaccine responses in identical twins.

The source material was CD4+ T cells sorted from blood. The receptors were sampled from a young woman in good health. The CDR3 runs from the conserved cysteine through the conserved F or W. D genes are given only for firm matches. Size tells how often a clone was seen (once, few, many) or the class of an expanded clone, and some rows leave it out.

d_call: .; j_call: TRBJ2-3; v_call: TRBV20-1; clone_size: .; cdr3_aa: CSARNPWGGRDTQYF; cdr3_nt: TGCAGTGCTAGAAATCCATGGGGTGGGCGTGATACGCAGTATTTT
d_call: TRBD2; j_call: TRBJ2-7; v_call: TRBV20-1; clone_size: .; cdr3_aa: CSARATSGSYEQYF; cdr3_nt: TGCAGTGCTAGAGCCACTAGCGGCTCCTACGAGCAGTACTTC
d_call: .; j_call: TRBJ2-1; v_call: TRBV28; clone_size: .; cdr3_aa: CASSFHGGGGYNEQFF; cdr3_nt: TGTGCCAGCAGTTTCCATGGGGGCGGGGGCTACAATGAGCAGTTCTTC
d_call: TRBD1; j_call: TRBJ2-5; v_call: TRBV2; clone_size: many; cdr3_aa: CASVRDREGQYF; cdr3_nt: TGTGCCAGCGTACGGGACAGGGAAGGCCAGTACTTC
d_call: .; j_call: TRBJ2-5; v_call: TRBV20-1; clone_size: many; cdr3_aa: CSASVVRGGQETQYF; cdr3_nt: TGCAGTGCTTCCGTCGTTAGGGGTGGCCAAGAGACCCAGTACTTC
d_call: .; j_call: TRBJ2-1; v_call: TRBV12-3/TRBV12-4; clone_size: few; cdr3_aa: CASSLRGAPYNEQFF; cdr3_nt: TGTGCCAGCAGTTTGAGAGGGGCGCCCTACAATGAGCAGTTCTTC
d_call: .; j_call: TRBJ2-1; v_call: TRBV7-9; clone_size: few; cdr3_aa: CASSSQAGFPYNEQFF; cdr3_nt: TGTGCCAGCAGCTCCCAGGCCGGGTTTCCCTACAATGAGCAGTTCTTC
d_call: TRBD2; j_call: TRBJ2-5; v_call: TRBV7-2; clone_size: .; cdr3_aa: CASSLYGGGETQYF; cdr3_nt: TGTGCCAGCAGCTTATATGGGGGGGGGGAGACCCAGTACTTC
d_call: .; j_call: TRBJ2-4; v_call: TRBV2; clone_size: .; cdr3_aa: CASSENRDLNIQYF; cdr3_nt: TGTGCCAGCAGTGAAAACAGGGATCTAAACATTCAGTACTTC
d_call: TRBD2; j_call: TRBJ2-3; v_call: TRBV7-6; clone_size: many; cdr3_aa: CASSFSGKADTQYF; cdr3_nt: TGTGCCAGCAGCTTTAGCGGGAAAGCAGATACGCAGTATTTT
d_call: TRBD1; j_call: TRBJ2-1; v_call: TRBV20-1; clone_size: many; cdr3_aa: CSAPTGQGRIFNEQFF; cdr3_nt: TGCAGTGCTCCTACTGGACAGGGGCGTATATTCAATGAGCAGTTCTTC
d_call: .; j_call: TRBJ2-3; v_call: TRBV7-2; clone_size: few; cdr3_aa: CASSLVHRTILTDTQYF; cdr3_nt: TGTGCCAGCAGCTTAGTTCACCGAACTATACTCACAGATACGCAGTATTTT
d_call: .; j_call: TRBJ1-1; v_call: TRBV10-3; clone_size: few; cdr3_aa: CAISINRADTEAFF; cdr3_nt: TGTGCCATCAGTATAAACAGGGCAGACACTGAAGCTTTCTTT
d_call: .; j_call: TRBJ2-7; v_call: TRBV3-1; clone_size: .; cdr3_aa: CASSPTRGFYGEQYF; cdr3_nt: TGTGCCAGCAGCCCGACCCGGGGCTTCTACGGCGAGCAGTACTTC
d_call: .; j_call: TRBJ1-6; v_call: TRBV7-9; clone_size: few; cdr3_aa: CASSLGQPMSPLHF; cdr3_nt: TGTGCCAGCAGCTTGGGGCAGCCCATGAGCCCCCTCCACTTT
d_call: TRBD2; j_call: TRBJ2-1; v_call: TRBV19; clone_size: .; cdr3_aa: CASQVTSGGNSYNEQFF; cdr3_nt: TGTGCCAGTCAGGTGACTAGCGGGGGGAACTCCTACAATGAGCAGTTCTTC
d_call: TRBD2; j_call: TRBJ2-7; v_call: TRBV6-2/TRBV6-3; clone_size: few; cdr3_aa: CASSYSMQAGGSYEQYF; cdr3_nt: TGTGCCAGCAGTTACTCGATGCAAGCGGGAGGGTCCTACGAGCAGTACTTC
d_call: TRBD1; j_call: TRBJ1-5; v_call: TRBV28; clone_size: .; cdr3_aa: CASRLHTGTGIQPQHF; cdr3_nt: TGTGCCAGCAGATTACACACCGGGACAGGGATTCAGCCCCAGCATTTT
d_call: .; j_call: TRBJ2-1; v_call: TRBV11-2; clone_size: many; cdr3_aa: CASSFRDTYNEQFF; cdr3_nt: TGTGCCAGCAGCTTCCGGGACACCTACAATGAGCAGTTCTTC
d_call: .; j_call: TRBJ1-6; v_call: TRBV7-9; clone_size: .; cdr3_aa: CASSSSSGYSPLHF; cdr3_nt: TGTGCCAGCAGCTCTTCTTCGGGGTATTCACCCCTCCACTTT
d_call: TRBD2; j_call: TRBJ2-1; v_call: TRBV11-2; clone_size: .; cdr3_aa: CASSLGGLAGGAFHNEQFF; cdr3_nt: TGTGCCAGCAGCTTAGGGGGACTAGCGGGGGGAGCCTTTCACAATGAGCAGTTCTTC
d_call: .; j_call: TRBJ2-5; v_call: TRBV6-5; clone_size: few; cdr3_aa: CASSYDGQKETQYF; cdr3_nt: TGTGCCAGCAGTTACGACGGGCAGAAAGAGACCCAGTACTTC
d_call: TRBD2; j_call: TRBJ2-3; v_call: TRBV7-2; clone_size: once; cdr3_aa: CASSSSGDTDTQYF; cdr3_nt: TGTGCCAGCAGCTCGAGCGGGGACACAGATACGCAGTATTTT
d_call: .; j_call: TRBJ1-3; v_call: TRBV6-5; clone_size: .; cdr3_aa: CASSYTGFSGNTIYF; cdr3_nt: TGTGCCAGCAGTTACACAGGGTTCTCTGGAAACACCATATATTTT
d_call: TRBD2; j_call: TRBJ2-3; v_call: TRBV3-1; clone_size: few; cdr3_aa: CASSPDAGGYTQYF; cdr3_nt: TGTGCCAGCAGCCCGGATGCGGGGGGGTATACGCAGTATTTT
d_call: TRBD1; j_call: TRBJ2-5; v_call: TRBV5-1; clone_size: .; cdr3_aa: CASSPEARGKQETQYF; cdr3_nt: TGCGCCAGCAGCCCCGAGGCCAGGGGGAAACAAGAGACCCAGTACTTC
d_call: TRBD2; j_call: TRBJ2-3; v_call: TRBV10-3; clone_size: few; cdr3_aa: CAIGGGDTQYF; cdr3_nt: TGTGCCATCGGGGGGGGGGATACGCAGTATTTT
d_call: .; j_call: TRBJ2-7; v_call: TRBV20-1; clone_size: few; cdr3_aa: CSATPGGTSYEQYF; cdr3_nt: TGCAGTGCTACCCCCGGCGGGACCTCCTACGAGCAGTACTTC
d_call: TRBD1; j_call: TRBJ2-3; v_call: TRBV11-1; clone_size: few; cdr3_aa: CASSLPGQGITSTDTQYF; cdr3_nt: TGTGCCAGCAGCCTACCGGGACAGGGAATAACTAGCACAGATACGCAGTATTTT
d_call: .; j_call: TRBJ1-1; v_call: TRBV7-2; clone_size: many; cdr3_aa: CASSLASGRNTEAFF; cdr3_nt: TGTGCCAGCAGCTTAGCCTCTGGCAGGAACACTGAAGCTTTCTTT
d_call: TRBD2; j_call: TRBJ2-3; v_call: TRBV6-1; clone_size: .; cdr3_aa: CASPLRGLALYTQYF; cdr3_nt: TGTGCCAGCCCCCTGAGGGGACTAGCGTTGTATACGCAGTATTTT
d_call: TRBD1; j_call: TRBJ2-1; v_call: TRBV24-1; clone_size: .; cdr3_aa: CATSGGTAYNEQFF; cdr3_nt: TGTGCCACCAGTGGAGGGACAGCGTACAATGAGCAGTTCTTC
d_call: TRBD1; j_call: TRBJ2-6; v_call: TRBV6-5; clone_size: few; cdr3_aa: CASSYYGTGISGANVLTF; cdr3_nt: TGTGCCAGCAGTTACTACGGGACAGGGATCTCTGGGGCCAACGTCCTGACTTTC
d_call: .; j_call: TRBJ2-7; v_call: TRBV12-3/TRBV12-4; clone_size: few; cdr3_aa: CASTIGNGFGEQYF; cdr3_nt: TGTGCCAGCACCATAGGAAATGGTTTTGGCGAGCAGTACTTC
d_call: .; j_call: TRBJ2-1; v_call: TRBV29-1; clone_size: .; cdr3_aa: CSAERDEQFF; cdr3_nt: TGCAGCGCGGAAAGGGATGAGCAGTTCTTC
d_call: TRBD1; j_call: TRBJ1-6; v_call: TRBV5-5; clone_size: few; cdr3_aa: CASSFAPTGGSSPLHF; cdr3_nt: TGTGCCAGCAGCTTTGCTCCCACAGGGGGCAGTTCACCCCTCCACTTT
d_call: TRBD2; j_call: TRBJ2-1; v_call: TRBV20-1; clone_size: few; cdr3_aa: CSAPGAGGFYNEQFF; cdr3_nt: TGCAGTGCGCCAGGGGCGGGGGGGTTCTACAATGAGCAGTTCTTC
d_call: TRBD1; j_call: TRBJ2-6; v_call: TRBV3-1; clone_size: .; cdr3_aa: CASSLFGTVSGANVLTF; cdr3_nt: TGTGCCAGCAGCCTATTCGGGACAGTCTCTGGGGCCAACGTCCTGACTTTC
d_call: .; j_call: TRBJ2-2; v_call: TRBV5-6; clone_size: few; cdr3_aa: CASSLDVLSWVF; cdr3_nt: TGTGCCAGCAGCTTGGACGTTTTGAGTTGGGTTTTT
d_call: .; j_call: TRBJ2-2; v_call: TRBV7-2; clone_size: many; cdr3_aa: CASSPGSKNTGELFF; cdr3_nt: TGTGCCAGCAGCCCCGGATCCAAGAACACCGGGGAGCTGTTTTTT
d_call: TRBD2; j_call: TRBJ2-1; v_call: TRBV10-3; clone_size: few; cdr3_aa: CAISEFRSAGGNNEQFF; cdr3_nt: TGTGCCATCAGTGAGTTTAGGAGCGCGGGAGGAAACAATGAGCAGTTCTTC
d_call: .; j_call: TRBJ1-1; v_call: TRBV5-1; clone_size: few; cdr3_aa: CASSSIYWNTEAFF; cdr3_nt: TGCGCCAGCAGCTCAATTTATTGGAACACTGAAGCTTTCTTT
d_call: TRBD2; j_call: TRBJ2-1; v_call: TRBV27; clone_size: many; cdr3_aa: CASSPRFRLDGGNEQFF; cdr3_nt: TGTGCCAGCAGCCCGCGCTTCCGGCTCGACGGGGGGAATGAGCAGTTCTTC
d_call: TRBD1; j_call: TRBJ2-1; v_call: TRBV18; clone_size: once; cdr3_aa: CASSPPGQGAHVF; cdr3_nt: TGTGCCAGCTCACCACCGGGACAGGGGGCGCATGTCTTC
d_call: TRBD2; j_call: TRBJ2-5; v_call: TRBV3-1; clone_size: .; cdr3_aa: CASSPGTSGGVKTQYF; cdr3_nt: TGTGCCAGCAGCCCCGGGACTAGCGGGGGTGTAAAGACCCAGTACTTC
d_call: .; j_call: TRBJ2-1; v_call: TRBV15; clone_size: .; cdr3_aa: CATSREQADNEQFF; cdr3_nt: TGTGCCACCAGCAGAGAACAGGCTGACAATGAGCAGTTCTTC
d_call: .; j_call: TRBJ2-1; v_call: TRBV29-1; clone_size: .; cdr3_aa: CSVDRGVPNEQFF; cdr3_nt: TGCAGCGTTGATAGAGGGGTACCTAATGAGCAGTTCTTC
d_call: .; j_call: TRBJ2-5; v_call: TRBV28; clone_size: many; cdr3_aa: CASSSRGGQETQYF; cdr3_nt: TGTGCCAGCAGTTCCAGGGGCGGTCAAGAGACCCAGTACTTC